One and the same sample provided the 17 T cell receptor beta chains below, sequenced in a study of OX40 agonist ivuxolimab in advanced cancers. Here immunoSEQ multiplex PCR was the method, and the copy in TCRdb shows in-frame clones only, minus some. The repertoire consists of about 100,000 clones, with 75% to 95% occurring once and the leading ten covering approximately 0.58%. This specimen was CD4+ or CD8+ T cells sorted from blood, taken in a trial of the OX40 agonist ivuxolimab. The origin of the receptors is an adult with an advanced solid tumor such as melanoma, head and neck, liver or kidney cancer.

The J gene is TRBJ2-1, the V gene TRBV19, with 8 bases matching TRBD2. With 3 bases clipped from V and 1 base from J, the junction kept 8 bases outside the gene matches. Germline V gene lookup returns CDR1 LNHDA and CDR2 SQIVND (reference sequence). This CDR3 contains 17 residues. The CDR3 loop reads CASSIKGGGRSYNEQFF. CDR3 bases: TGTGCCAGTAGTATCAAGGGAGGCGGGAGGTCCTACAATGAGCAGTTCTTC.

The chain joins TRBV5-6 to TRBJ2-7; D call uncertain. The CDR3 runs to 16 residues. Germline CDR1 and CDR2: SGHDT and YYEEEE. The V gene lost 4 bases and the J gene lost 3 bases, with 20 bases spanning the gap. The chain's CDR3 is CASSGSLYPLYYEQYF. CDR3 DNA: TGTGCCAGCAGCGGTAGCCTCTACCCCCTCTACTACGAGCAGTACTTC.

This clone was detected only once. V is TRBV11-3 and J is TRBJ2-7; the match to TRBD2 covers 8 bases. The CDR3 is 14 residues long. Looked up from germline, CDR1 is SGHNT and CDR2 is YENEEA. V lost 5 bases, J lost 1 base, and 4 bases stayed unmatched. The CDR3 reads CASSRLATSYEQYF. CDR3 nucleotide sequence: TGTGCCAGCAGCAGACTAGCGACTTCCTACGAGCAGTACTTC.

This rearrangement joins TRBV6-6 to TRBJ1-4; tentatively, D is TRBD1 (5 bases). This CDR3 is 14 amino acids long. CDR1 and CDR2 from the germline V gene are MNHNY and SVGAGI (reference sequence). V was clipped by 2 bases and J by 2 bases, with 6 bases between them. The CDR3 DNA sequence: TGTGCCAGCAGTTACAGGGGCACTAATGAAAAACTGTTTTTT. It encodes CASSYRGTNEKLFF.

The chain combines TRBV2 with TRBJ2-7; 13 bases are a match to TRBD2. The V gene end was trimmed by 5 bases and the J gene end by 4 bases; junction bases not matched to a gene: 8. Germline V lookup: CDR1 SNHLY, CDR2 FYNNEI. The CDR3 consists of 16 residues. The CDR3 spells CASSFRTSGSGYEQYF. The CDR3 DNA is TGTGCCAGCAGTTTCCGGACTAGCGGGAGTGGATACGAGCAGTACTTC.

The chain links TRBV7-9 to TRBJ1-1, with 7 bases matching TRBD1. Germline V CDR1 and CDR2: SEHNR, FQNEAQ (reference sequence). The V and J ends lost 1 base and 3 bases, in that order; junction bases with no gene match: 2. CDR3 size: 14 residues. The CDR3 DNA is TGTGCCAGCAGCTTAGACAGGGGAGACACTGAAGCTTTCTTT. It translates to CASSLDRGDTEAFF.

V usage is TRBV7-9 and J usage is TRBJ1-1, with D perhaps TRBD1 (5 bases). The V end was cut by 1 base, the J end by 5 bases, with 14 bases between. This CDR3 has 15 amino acids. Germline V CDR1 and CDR2: SEHNR, FQNEAQ (reference sequence). The CDR3, as DNA: TGTGCCAGCAGCTTAGTCGGGGCCCGGGGTACTGAAGCTTTCTTT. Translating gives CASSLVGARGTEAFF. Using reference TRBV7-9 and TRBJ1-1 for the parts outside the CDR3, the full variable domain is DTGVSQNPRHKITKRGQNVTFRCDPISEHNRLYWYRQTLGQGPEFLTYFQNEAQLEKSRLLSDRFSAERPKGSFSTLEIQRTEQGDSAMYLCASSLVGARGTEAFFGQGTRLTVV.

This clone appeared once. The gene calls are TRBV28 and TRBJ2-1; TRBD2 matches at 11 bases. The germline V gene encodes CDR1 MDHEN and CDR2 SYDVKM. This CDR3 region has 20 residues. The V and J ends lost 5 bases and 0 bases, in that order; junction bases with no gene match: 15. The CDR3 bases are TGTGCCAGCAGTCCGCCCCGCCTAGCGGGAGGCTTGAGCTCCTACAATGAGCAGTTCTTC. It encodes CASSPPRLAGGLSSYNEQFF.

This sequence joins TRBV28 and TRBJ1-5; D call uncertain. V lost 2 bases, J lost 2 bases, and 7 bases lay in between. The germline gives CDR1 MDHEN, CDR2 SYDVKM. The CDR3 consists of 14 residues. For the CDR3, the DNA is TGTGCCAGCAGTTTAAGGGCACGCAATCAGCCCCAGCATTTT. As protein: CASSLRARNQPQHF.

This chain links TRBV6-6 with TRBJ2-3, with 9 bases fitting TRBD1. Germline assignment: CDR1 MNHNY and CDR2 SVGAGI (reference sequence). V dropped 6 bases and J dropped 3; count of bases not matched to a gene: 4. The CDR3 spans 14 residues. The CDR3 is CASRRGQGTDTQYF. The CDR3 region has the DNA TGTGCCAGCAGGCGAGGACAGGGGACAGATACGCAGTATTTT.

The genes are TRBV2 and TRBJ1-1; TRBD1 matches 7 bases. The CDR3 sequence is 14 residues long. Germline loops: CDR1 SNHLY, CDR2 FYNNEI. V lost 3 bases and J lost 2; bases outside the gene matches: 3. CDR3 coding DNA: TGTGCCAGCAGTGATGAGGGGGCCAACACTGAAGCTTTCTTT. Amino acid sequence: CASSDEGANTEAFF.

The chain is built from TRBV5-6 and TRBJ1-1; D unresolved. The germline CDR1 and CDR2 sequences are SGHDT and YYEEEE. This CDR3 is built from 16 residues. Trimming left V 0 bases short and J 0 bases short, with 12 bases between. The CDR3 loop reads CASSLDYDSVNTEAFF. The CDR3 DNA sequence: TGTGCCAGCAGCTTGGATTATGATAGCGTGAACACTGAAGCTTTCTTT.

The chain joins TRBV30 to TRBJ1-1; D gene uncertain. CDR3 length: 13 amino acids. Germline V gene lookup returns CDR1 GTSNPN and CDR2 SVGIG (reference sequence). Deletions cut 4 bases from V and 1 base from J, with 10 bases between. DNA of the CDR3: TGTGCCTGGACCTACTACGGGAACACTGAAGCTTTCTTT. This sequence encodes CAWTYYGNTEAFF.

The chain combines TRBV7-8 with TRBJ1-1; 7 bases fit TRBD1. This CDR3 comprises 14 residues. Germline V gene lookup returns CDR1 SGHVS and CDR2 FQNEAQ. Trimming at V came to 4 bases and at J to 5 bases, leaving 7 bases not matched to a gene. CDR3 sequence: CASSSQGVGTEAFF. The CDR3 bases are TGTGCCAGCAGCTCGCAGGGGGTGGGGACTGAAGCTTTCTTT.

The chain employs TRBV30 and TRBJ2-1; the match to TRBD1 covers 7 bases. Germline loops: CDR1 GTSNPN, CDR2 SVGIG (reference sequence). V gave up 3 bases and J gave up 8 bases; unmatched junction bases: 19. The CDR3 is 17 residues long. The CDR3 protein is CAWSRTRQNLGGDEQFF. The CDR3 DNA follows: TGTGCCTGGAGCCGTACGCGACAAAACCTAGGGGGCGATGAGCAGTTCTTC.

CDR3 sequence reads: CASTGSARREAFF. The CDR3 bases are TGTGCCAGCACGGGGAGCGCTAGACGTGAAGCTTTCTTT. The chain couples TRBV6-1 to TRBJ1-1; D gene ambiguous. This CDR3 is 13 amino acids long. The V end was cut by 7 bases, the J end by 7 bases, with 16 bases between. Germline CDR1 and CDR2: MNHNS and SASEGT.

This rearrangement joins TRBV12-5 to TRBJ2-2; D possibly corresponds to TRBD2 (6 bases). The CDR3 contains 13 residues. The germline V gene encodes CDR1 LGHNT and CDR2 FRNRAP. Trimming pared 5 bases from V and 5 bases from J, leaving 9 bases between. The CDR3 DNA reads as TGTGCTAGTGGTGCGGGATTAACCGGGGAGCTGTTTTTT. Encoded protein: CASGAGLTGELFF.